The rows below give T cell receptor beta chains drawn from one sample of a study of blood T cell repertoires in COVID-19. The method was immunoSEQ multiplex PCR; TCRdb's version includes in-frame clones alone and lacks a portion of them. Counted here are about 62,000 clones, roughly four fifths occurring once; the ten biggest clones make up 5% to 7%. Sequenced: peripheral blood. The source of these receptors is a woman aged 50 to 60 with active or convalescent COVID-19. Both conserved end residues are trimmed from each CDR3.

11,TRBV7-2,ASSTGLADTQY
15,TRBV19,ASSLLAGRGSYNEQF
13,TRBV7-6,ASSLRGDLVGGPV
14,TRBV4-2,ASSQDANIGADTQY
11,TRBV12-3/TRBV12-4,ASSLSSRETQY
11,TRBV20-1,SASMGAAYGYT
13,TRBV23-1,ARTGTGAPNYGYT
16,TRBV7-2,ASSVSSGTGLGGNTIY
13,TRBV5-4,ASSPRRGGEWGYT
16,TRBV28,ASSLGLAGASAKNIQY
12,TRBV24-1,ATSDVGQPTEAF
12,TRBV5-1,ASSPSGNYNEQF
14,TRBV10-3,AVTGSGASYTDTQY
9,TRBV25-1,ASTRTGPQY
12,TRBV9,ASSVEGRPEGYT
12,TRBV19,ASSIDRYGSEQY
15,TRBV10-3,AISTPGGAIGTGELF
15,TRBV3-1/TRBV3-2,ASSQEETGSWVETQY
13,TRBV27,ASSLRTYSDSPLH
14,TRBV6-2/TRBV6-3,ASSYQAATANNEQF
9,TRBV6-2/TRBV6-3,ASSRQGRTF
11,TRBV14,ASSRGQEEKLF
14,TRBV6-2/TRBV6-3,ASSPPGTGAPGELF
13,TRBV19,ASSIGAGANEKLF